This T cell receptor (beta chain) was identified during a study of shared clonotypes between healthy human individuals. General study findings and limits: Relative to memory subsets, naive subsets generally showed larger estimated richness.

Points on this clone: The target antigen is unknown.

TCRdb's copy holds only in-frame clones and misses some; the assay was immunoSEQ multiplex PCR. The top ten hold around 0.4% of the sample, which has some 2,500,000 clones, roughly 93% seen once. The clonotype comes from a man in his late teens or twenties in good health. Some clones in this sample may be carry-over from other donors' samples. The source material was naive CD4+ T cells from PBMCs. Subset defined: CD45RA+ positively selected.

CDR3 residues: CASHGTVYTDTQYF. CDR3 bases: TGTGCCAGCCATGGGACAGTATACACAGATACGCAGTATTTT. This sequence joins TRBV5-6 and TRBJ2-3; 7 bases align to TRBD1. Germline values: CDR1 SGHDT, CDR2 YYEEEE. V dropped 7 bases and J dropped 2; count of bases not matched to a gene: 7. The CDR3 has 14 amino acids.